This TCR beta chain was obtained from a study of blood T cell repertoires in COVID-19. Seattle enrolled patients during active infection and tracked them longitudinally. Trimming pared 5 bases from V and 1 base from J, leaving 8 bases between. This CDR3 has 13 residues. Germline values: CDR1 MDHEN, CDR2 SYDVKM. The protocol was immunoSEQ multiplex PCR, while the TCRdb copy is restricted to in-frame clones and leaves out a portion. This table holds roughly 200,000 clones, approximately 81% found once. The TCR was taken from a woman over 75 with COVID-19, enrolled during active disease. The chain uses TRBV28 and TRBJ1-1; D is perhaps TRBD1 (6 bases). Specimen: peripheral blood. CDR3 sequence reads: CASSRTENTEAFF. CDR3 DNA: TGTGCCAGCAGTCGGACAGAGAACACTGAAGCTTTCTTT.